This entry describes one T cell receptor beta chain. This sample stems from a study of blood T cell repertoires in COVID-19. Study-wide background: Italy, Spain and the United States were the sources of the convalescent and acute COVID-19 samples.

Per the original data handling: Estimated nucleated cell counts came from reference gene primer amplification. Clones were read by immunoSEQ multiplex PCR, and TCRdb kept only the in-frame ones, dropping some. Clone size and the V and J calls come from that table; the DNA yielded D and trimming. The sample carries 35,000 or so clones, 90% recorded once. Germline V lookup: CDR1 MGHDK, CDR2 SYGVNS. This CDR3 has 17 residues. V trimming: 1 base; J trimming: 2 bases; junction bases outside the gene matches: 6. The clonotype originates from a man aged 55 to 70 with active or convalescent COVID-19. The chain recombines TRBV25-1 with TRBJ1-3; 9 bases align to TRBD1. Sequenced input: peripheral blood. CDR3: CASSEWGTGSPGNTIYF. CDR3 DNA sequence: TGTGCCAGCAGTGAATGGGGGACAGGGAGCCCTGGAAACACCATATATTTT.